The 31 T cell receptor beta chains given below trace back to one sample, sequenced in a study of OX40 agonist ivuxolimab in advanced cancers. Measured with immunoSEQ multiplex PCR; TCRdb has only the in-frame clones, and not every one. The sample has some 87,000 clones; nearly 95% are singletons. This sample comprised CD4+ or CD8+ T cells sorted from blood, obtained in a trial of the OX40 agonist ivuxolimab. The source is an adult with an advanced solid tumor such as melanoma, head and neck, liver or kidney cancer.

This clone was seen many times. The chain links TRBV7-9 to TRBJ2-7; no definite D call. The V and J ends lost 2 bases and 6 bases respectively, with 11 bases between them. The CDR3 is made up of 13 amino acids. Germline CDR1 SEHNR, CDR2 FQNEAQ (reference sequence). The CDR3 sequence: CASSLFPRFEQYF. The CDR3 bases are TGTGCCAGCAGCTTATTTCCCAGGTTCGAGCAGTACTTC.

J is TRBJ2-3 and V is TRBV10-3; 9 nucleotides agree with TRBD2. The V segment lost 0 bases and the J segment 1 base; nucleotides outside the gene matches: 11. This CDR3 contains 19 residues. The germline CDR1 and CDR2 sequences are ENHRY and SYGVKD. The CDR3 DNA follows: TGTGCCATCAGTGAGTCAGGGGTAGCGGGAGTTCGCGGCACAGATACGCAGTATTTT. Its translation: CAISESGVAGVRGTDTQYF.

The chain links TRBV30 to TRBJ1-2; D is perhaps TRBD1 (5 bases). The V gene's germline CDR1 is GTSNPN and CDR2 SVGIG (reference sequence). This CDR3 has 13 residues. Trimming stripped 3 bases from V and 6 bases from J, with 14 bases between. CDR3 amino acids: CAWREGGEHGYTF. The CDR3 region has the DNA TGTGCCTGGAGGGAAGGAGGGGAACATGGCTACACCTTC.

This clone was observed a few times. The same CDR3 can be traced to other DNA sequences in this sample. In DNA form, the CDR3 reads TGTGCCAGCAGCTTAACCTACGAGCAGTACTTC. It codes for CASSLTYEQYF. This chain uses TRBV7-9 with TRBJ2-7; D is unclear. This CDR3 spans 11 amino acids. CDR1 and CDR2 from the germline V gene are SEHNR and FQNEAQ (reference sequence). The V gene lost 2 bases and the J gene lost 2 bases, with 1 base spanning the gap.

The V call is TRBV6-1, the J call TRBJ2-6; a possible D gene is TRBD1 (5 bases). With 6 bases removed from V and 11 bases from J, the gap between germline ends came to 17 bases. The V gene's germline CDR1 is MNHNS and CDR2 SASEGT. The length of the CDR3 is 14 residues. The CDR3 spells CASREFNRKDVLTF. In nucleotides, the CDR3 is TGTGCCAGCAGGGAGTTCAACAGGAAGGACGTCCTGACTTTC.

The CDR3 DNA reads as TGTGCCAGCAGCGTAGGCGGGAGGGCCGACGAGCAGTACTTC. Encoded protein: CASSVGGRADEQYF. The chain combines TRBV9 with TRBJ2-7; TRBD2 matches at 9 bases. The V segment lost 0 bases and the J segment 5 bases; nucleotides outside the gene matches: 3. CDR1 and CDR2 (germline): SGDLS, YYNGEE. The length of the CDR3 is 14 residues.

This chain joins TRBV5-5 and TRBJ2-7; D gene uncertain. V lost 1 base and J 3 bases, leaving 8 bases between the germline ends. This CDR3 is 13 amino acids long. Germline V lookup: CDR1 SGHKS, CDR2 YYEKEE (reference sequence). This chain's CDR3 is CASSLSEYYEQYF. CDR3 DNA sequence: TGTGCCAGCAGCTTGTCGGAGTACTACGAGCAGTACTTC.

The chain carries TRBV5-1 and TRBJ1-4; 7 bases fit TRBD1. Losses at the gene ends were 0 bases for V and 0 bases for J; bases not matched to a gene: 5. The CDR3 extends over 17 amino acids. From germline, CDR1 is SGHRS and CDR2 YFSETQ. The CDR3: CASSLGDSPATNEKLFF. In nucleotides, the CDR3 is TGCGCCAGCAGCTTGGGGGACAGCCCTGCAACTAATGAAAAACTGTTTTTT.

The gene calls are TRBV27 and TRBJ2-1; 7 nucleotides line up with TRBD1. Unmatched junction bases numbered 11, after V lost 6 bases and J lost 3 bases. CDR3 length: 16 residues. CDR1 MNHEY and CDR2 SMNVEV come from the germline V gene (reference sequence). As DNA, the CDR3 is TGTGCCAGCAGCCGAGCACCCTCAGGGGGCTACAATGAGCAGTTCTTC. It codes for CASSRAPSGGYNEQFF.

The chain combines TRBV6-5 with TRBJ1-1, with a possible D match to TRBD1 (5 bases). Trimming took off 8 bases at V and 7 bases at J, with 20 bases between the two ends. Germline V gene lookup returns CDR1 MNHEY and CDR2 SVGAGI. The CDR3 sequence is 14 residues long. The CDR3 sequence is CASSGTDRPFEAFF. CDR3 sequence (DNA): TGTGCCAGCTCTGGGACTGACCGACCCTTTGAAGCTTTCTTT.

For the CDR3, the DNA is TGTGCCAGTAGTATCGGGGGCTCTGAAGCTTTCTTT. As protein: CASSIGGSEAFF. The chain joins TRBV19 to TRBJ1-1; TRBD1 is a possible D gene (6 bases). V lost 3 bases, J lost 6 bases, and 8 bases lay in between. The CDR3 has 12 amino acids. Germline V CDR1 and CDR2: LNHDA, SQIVND (reference sequence).

This chain joins TRBV29-1 and TRBJ1-1; D is perhaps TRBD1 (5 bases). Germline-derived CDR1 and CDR2 are SQVTM and ANQGSEA. CDR3 size: 15 residues. V was cut by 6 bases and J by 3 bases, with 20 bases left in between. The CDR3 here is CSVAGGRGDYTEAFF. For the CDR3, the DNA is TGCAGCGTGGCGGGCGGGAGGGGAGACTACACTGAAGCTTTCTTT.

The rearrangement joins TRBV27 to TRBJ2-5; 7 bases match TRBD2. The length of the CDR3 is 15 residues. V was clipped by 2 bases and J by 5 bases; unmatched bases: 8. Germline loops: CDR1 MNHEY, CDR2 SMNVEV (reference sequence). The CDR3 sequence is CASSLLSGGTETQYF. The CDR3 DNA follows: TGTGCCAGCAGTTTACTTTCGGGGGGAACGGAGACCCAGTACTTC.

The rearrangement links TRBV7-9 to TRBJ1-5; TRBD1 matches 8 bases. The CDR3 sequence is 14 residues long. Germline lookup yields CDR1 SEHNR and CDR2 FQNEAQ (reference sequence). J gave up 2 bases and V 5 bases, and 2 bases lay outside the gene matches. Here the CDR3 reads CASSEDRGNQPQHF. In nucleotides, the CDR3 is TGTGCCAGCAGCGAGGACAGGGGCAATCAGCCCCAGCATTTT.

J is TRBJ1-5 and V is TRBV6-5; D not resolved. Trimming removed 0 bases from V and 4 bases from J, with 10 bases in between. Germline V gene lookup returns CDR1 MNHEY and CDR2 SVGAGI. The CDR3 is 15 amino acids. CDR3 in amino acids: CASSYSRGYNQPQHF. DNA of the CDR3: TGTGCCAGCAGTTACTCCAGAGGATATAATCAGCCCCAGCATTTT.

This chain links TRBV6-5 with TRBJ2-7; the D gene is possibly TRBD1 (6 bases). The V end lost 5 bases, the J end lost 3 bases, and 8 bases lay between the germline ends. Per germline, CDR1 MNHEY and CDR2 SVGAGI. The CDR3 is 12 amino acids. CDR3 residues: CASSEGGYEQYF. The CDR3 nucleotides are TGTGCCAGCAGTGAAGGGGGCTACGAGCAGTACTTC.

The chain combines TRBV9 with TRBJ1-1, with a weak D call TRBD1 (6 bases). The CDR3 sequence is 14 residues long. Germline assignment: CDR1 SGDLS and CDR2 YYNGEE. The V end was cut by 0 bases, the J end by 6 bases, with 12 bases between. CDR3 residues: CASSVGQGFSEAFF. CDR3 in DNA: TGTGCCAGCAGCGTAGGGCAGGGGTTCTCTGAAGCTTTCTTT.

The rearrangement links TRBV7-8 to TRBJ2-7; 10 bases are a match to TRBD2. Germline V gives CDR1 SGHVS, CDR2 FQNEAQ. This CDR3 has 16 amino acids. Trimming removed 0 bases from V and 4 bases from J; junction bases left unmatched: 6. CDR3 in DNA: TGTGCCAGCAGCTTAGCCCATATAGCGGGAGGATACGAGCAGTACTTC. It translates to CASSLAHIAGGYEQYF.

The chain has TRBV4-1 and TRBJ1-2, with 7 bases matching TRBD1. The CDR3 has 16 amino acids. Trimming removed 0 bases from V and 4 bases from J; junction bases left unmatched: 8. The germline gives CDR1 MGHRA, CDR2 YSYEKL. The CDR3 region is CASSQDLTGPIYGYTF. The CDR3 nucleotides are TGCGCCAGCAGCCAAGACCTGACAGGGCCGATCTATGGCTACACCTTC.

The rearrangement links TRBV27 to TRBJ2-3; possibly TRBD2 for D (6 bases). Germline V lookup: CDR1 MNHEY, CDR2 SMNVEV (reference sequence). V was clipped by 8 bases and J by 0 bases, with 15 bases between them. This CDR3 spans 15 amino acids. The CDR3 DNA sequence: TGTGCCAGCTCTACTAGCTTTCCTAGCACAGATACGCAGTATTTT. Protein sequence: CASSTSFPSTDTQYF.

V usage is TRBV28 and J usage is TRBJ2-3; D call uncertain. The CDR3 runs to 12 residues. Germline V gives CDR1 MDHEN, CDR2 SYDVKM. Trimming shortened V by 11 bases and J by 2 bases, and 11 bases separated the two germline ends. The CDR3 loop reads CAVGRFTDTQYF. The CDR3 DNA reads as TGTGCCGTCGGGCGGTTCACAGATACGCAGTATTTT. The whole variable domain, filled in from reference TRBV28 and TRBJ2-3, reads DVKVTQSSRYLVKRTGEKVFLECVQDMDHENMFWYRQDPGLGLRLIYFSYDVKMKEKGDIPEGYSVSREKKERFSLILESASTNQTSMYLCAVGRFTDTQYFGPGTRLTVL.

As DNA, the CDR3 is TGTGCCAGCAGCTCTACAGGGTCCCAGGACTACGAGCAGTACTTC. It codes for CASSSTGSQDYEQYF. The gene calls are TRBV7-3 and TRBJ2-7; possibly TRBD1 for D (6 bases). CDR3 length: 15 amino acids. CDR1 and CDR2 (germline): SGHTA, FQGTGA. Trimming cost V 4 bases and J 3 bases, with 16 bases left between them.

The CDR3 DNA reads TGTGCCAGCAGCCCGGGGCACTATGGCTACACCTTC. It is translated as CASSPGHYGYTF. The chain employs TRBV14 and TRBJ1-2; D may be TRBD1 (5 bases). Trimming pared 4 bases from V and 3 bases from J, leaving 6 bases between. This CDR3 comprises 12 residues. Germline CDR1 is SGHDN and CDR2 is FVKESK.

The chain joins TRBV19 to TRBJ1-1; D is possibly TRBD1 (6 bases). Deletions cut 6 bases from V and 5 bases from J, with 25 bases between. The length of the CDR3 is 17 residues. CDR1 is LNHDA and CDR2 is SQIVND in the germline V gene (reference sequence). This CDR3 reads CASSLTRLGTGRTEAFF. The CDR3 DNA reads as TGTGCCAGTAGCCTCACCCGCCTGGGTACAGGGAGGACTGAAGCTTTCTTT.

The V gene is TRBV9, the J gene TRBJ1-1; no firm D call. CDR3 size: 15 residues. The V gene's germline CDR1 is SGDLS and CDR2 YYNGEE. Trimming cost V 2 bases and J 0 bases, with 11 bases left between them. The CDR3 sequence: CASSVWESMNTEAFF. The CDR3 region has the DNA TGTGCCAGCAGCGTCTGGGAAAGCATGAACACTGAAGCTTTCTTT.

This clone has a single count. The chain uses TRBV27 and TRBJ1-2, with D uncertain. V was clipped by 7 bases and J by 3 bases, with 18 bases between them. This CDR3 region has 15 residues. Germline V CDR1 and CDR2: MNHEY, SMNVEV (reference sequence). CDR3 nucleotide sequence: TGTGCCAGCACCACACCGCTTGGGAGAGACTATGGCTACACCTTC. Amino acid sequence: CASTTPLGRDYGYTF.

This clone was recorded once. The chain joins TRBV7-2 to TRBJ2-3; 12 nucleotides match TRBD2. V shed 5 bases and J 6 bases; nucleotides not matched to a gene: 15. Germline CDR1 reads SGHTA; CDR2 reads FQGNSA. The length of the CDR3 is 18 residues. The CDR3 is CASSPFGASGRVRDTQYF. The DNA for the CDR3 is TGTGCCAGCAGCCCTTTTGGGGCTAGCGGGAGGGTGAGGGATACGCAGTATTTT.

The gene calls are TRBV6-6 and TRBJ2-2; D is tentatively TRBD1 or TRBD2 (6 bases each). CDR1 MNHNY and CDR2 SVGAGI come from the germline V gene (reference sequence). The ends were cut back, 5 bases at V and 5 bases at J, with 15 bases in the middle. CDR3 length equals 15 residues. DNA of the CDR3: TGTGCCAGCAGTCGGAGGGGCAGGGGAACCGGGGAGCTGTTTTTT. It is translated as CASSRRGRGTGELFF.

The table lists this clone with a few counts. This chain connects TRBV6-5 to TRBJ2-7, with 8 bases aligning to TRBD1. The CDR3 consists of 14 residues. The trim removed 0 bases at V and 3 bases at J, leaving 1 base unmatched. Looked up from germline, CDR1 is MNHEY and CDR2 is SVGAGI. The CDR3 DNA follows: TGTGCCAGCAGTTACTCGACAGGGGACTACGAGCAGTACTTC. Its translation: CASSYSTGDYEQYF.

The genes are TRBV7-9 and TRBJ2-5; unclear D gene. Trimming pared 4 bases from V and 0 bases from J, leaving 21 bases between. Germline V CDR1 and CDR2: SEHNR, FQNEAQ (reference sequence). The CDR3 runs to 18 residues. CDR3 nucleotides: TGTGCCAGCAGCTCCCCCCCGGGCATTCGGGCAAACCAAGAGACCCAGTACTTC. Translated: CASSSPPGIRANQETQYF.

This chain connects TRBV5-6 to TRBJ2-3, with TRBD2 as a possible D gene (6 bases). V lost 0 bases and J 12 bases, leaving 23 bases between the germline ends. CDR1 SGHDT and CDR2 YYEEEE come from the germline V gene. The CDR3 is 16 amino acids. CDR3 coding DNA: TGTGCCAGCAGCTTGGAGTCAGGTCAGGAGCCGGGAGAACAGTATTTT. Translation: CASSLESGQEPGEQYF.